This T cell receptor beta chain is from a study of Ad26.COV2.S vaccination and SARS-CoV-2 variants. From germline, CDR1 is MNHNY and CDR2 SVGAGI (reference sequence). The CDR3 spans 14 residues. The V and J ends lost 6 bases and 4 bases, in that order; junction bases with no gene match: 5. The protocol was immunoSEQ multiplex PCR, while the TCRdb copy is restricted to in-frame clones and leaves out a portion. The table records under 550,000 clones, around 90% of them present only once. Findings and limits, study-wide: It was vaccine recipients, not placebo recipients, who had the higher spike-specific TCR breadth. Reportedly, spike-specific CD8+ and CD4+ T cell responses achieved substantial breadth once vaccination had taken place. Researchers cautioned that TCR breadth and depth analyses may have underestimated total T cell responses.

A remark on this clone: The antigen remains undetermined.

Treatment described: some 19 received Ad26.COV2.S at low or high dose, single or two shots; several received placebo; per-sample allocation not given. Sampling took place 63 days after the first vaccine or placebo injection. In the vaccine, an Ad26 vector expressed the SARS-CoV-2 spike of the Wuhan strain. This TCR came from a person aged 18 to 65 who received the Ad26.COV2.S COVID-19 vaccine or a placebo. This chain connects TRBV6-6 to TRBJ1-5; TRBD1 agrees at 8 bases. The specimen was peripheral blood, collected in a trial of Ad26.COV2.S vaccine versus placebo. The CDR3 DNA is TGTGCCAGCAGGCCCGGGACAGGTAATCAGCCCCAGCATTTT. Its protein product is CASRPGTGNQPQHF.